This T cell receptor (beta chain) was identified during a study of T cell responses to AZD1222 COVID-19 vaccine. Germline CDR1 is ENHRY and CDR2 is SYGVKD. This CDR3 spans 13 amino acids. V dropped 11 bases and J dropped 2 bases, with 15 bases sitting between them. TCRdb's table, derived via immunoSEQ multiplex PCR, lists solely in-frame clones and lacks some. The repertoire includes roughly 150,000 clones, roughly nine tenths of them detected once, and approximately 7% sits in the top ten. A few counts support this clone. What it binds is not known. Broader study findings: Targets within unmutated variant regions were reportedly found for nearly half of spike-specific TCRs.

This sequence originates from an adult who had recovered from COVID-19. This specimen consisted of peripheral blood, obtained after recovery from COVID-19. The chain has TRBV10-3 and TRBJ1-1, with D possibly TRBD1 on 5 matching bases. CDR3 region: CASQGAVNTEAFF. CDR3 sequence (DNA): TGTGCCTCTCAGGGAGCTGTTAACACTGAAGCTTTCTTT.